This TCR beta chain is from a study of T-cell reconstitution after alpha-beta-depleted transplantation in children. The germline V gene encodes CDR1 SGDLS and CDR2 YYNGEE. Trimming stripped 0 bases from V and 5 bases from J, with 6 bases between. The CDR3 is 13 amino acids. This clonotype has a handful of counts. Its antigen is not known. General study findings and limits: Certain patients had high TCRbeta diversity at day 60, and it came from recipient T cells and thymic progenitors that survived. It was newly produced T cells that mostly accounted for T-cell counts and diversity one year after transplant. Reported findings indicate that, about two months after transplant, alpha-beta T cells came from several hundred expanded clones, which were derived from non-depleted graft cells.

Unique molecular identifiers were incorporated during preparation of the TCRbeta library. TCRdb used MiXCR to reprocess the PCR reads, holding one entry per CDR3 protein. The sample has tens of thousands of distinct CDR3 sequences, about a sixth seen once. The chain is built from TRBV9 and TRBJ2-1; no firm D call. Sequenced here: PBMCs, mostly from graft donor cells, sampled 360 days after TCRalphabeta/CD19-depleted stem cell transplant. The source is a male patient under 10 years old who had a stem cell transplant for acute lymphoblastic leukemia, so the T cells may come from the graft donor. CDR3: CASSVGPHNEQFF. CDR3 sequence (DNA): TGTGCCAGCAGCGTAGGACCGCACAATGAGCAGTTCTTC. Together with reference TRBV9 and TRBJ2-1, the CDR3 gives the full variable domain: DSGVTQTPKHLITATGQRVTLRCSPRSGDLSVYWYQQSLDQGLQFLIQYYNGEERAKGNILERFSAQQFPDLHSELNLSSLELGDSALYFCASSVGPHNEQFFGPGTRLTVL.